The present TCR beta chain was sequenced within a study of T-cell memory formation after mild COVID-19. Each CDR3 protein gets one entry after TCRdb re-called the 5' RACE reads with MiXCR. This table has roughly 370,000 distinct CDR3 sequences, approximately 16% appearing once. The CDR3 contains 14 residues. V was clipped by 4 bases and J by 6 bases; unmatched bases: 8. Germline V gene sequence: CDR1 SGHRS, CDR2 YFSETQ. The source material was PBMCs or a T cell subset sorted from them (not recorded which). The receptor comes from a man between 18 and 29 years old who had mild COVID-19 (a few samples of this study predate the infection). Cell type and time point are not known. The chain has TRBV5-1 and TRBJ2-3; 7 bases are shared with TRBD2. CDR3 protein: CASSTGRPFDTQYF. The CDR3 coding sequence is TGCGCCAGCAGCACCGGGAGGCCGTTTGATACGCAGTATTTT.